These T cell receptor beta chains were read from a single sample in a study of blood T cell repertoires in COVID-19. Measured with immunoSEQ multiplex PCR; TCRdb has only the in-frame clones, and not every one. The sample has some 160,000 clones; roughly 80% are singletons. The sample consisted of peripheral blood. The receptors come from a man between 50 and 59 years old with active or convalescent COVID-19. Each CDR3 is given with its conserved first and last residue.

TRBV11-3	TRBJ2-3	CASSSRTSGSDTQYF
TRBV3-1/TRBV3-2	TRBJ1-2	CASSRAGQGASGYGYTF
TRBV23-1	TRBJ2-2	CASSQFGTGWLAGVNTGELFF
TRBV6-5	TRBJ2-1	CATRARASYNEQFF
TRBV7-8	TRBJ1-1	CASSHIPTEAFF
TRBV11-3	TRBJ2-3	CASSLGLRRLGGTDTQYF
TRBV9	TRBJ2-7	CASSPTTSGFYEQYF
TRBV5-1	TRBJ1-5	CARIPTGGREPQHF
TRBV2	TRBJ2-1	CASRNSRTSVNEQFF
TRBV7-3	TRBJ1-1	CASSPRPQGMYTEAFF
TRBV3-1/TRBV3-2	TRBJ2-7	CASSQEAGAGEQYF
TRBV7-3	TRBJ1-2	CASSPQGAVGYTF
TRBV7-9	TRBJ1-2	CASSFGGQGAVYGYTF
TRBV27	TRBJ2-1	CASSERGYNEQFF
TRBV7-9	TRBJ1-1	CASSLEGARTEAFF
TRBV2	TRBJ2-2	CASLQERLAGAGELFF
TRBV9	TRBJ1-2	CASSEGTGGGYGYTF
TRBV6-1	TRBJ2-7	CASSEAPWDSKQYF
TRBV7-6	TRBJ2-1	CASSLSSGSYNEQFF
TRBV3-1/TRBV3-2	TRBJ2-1	CASSQGLAGNNEQFF
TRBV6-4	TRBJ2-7	CASGLREQYF
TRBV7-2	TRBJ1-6	CASSFGGAAYNSPLHF
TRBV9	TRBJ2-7	CASSLFKDRLSYEQYF
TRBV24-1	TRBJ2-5	CATSPRLAGDSETQYF
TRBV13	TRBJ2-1	CASSPGLLYNEQFF
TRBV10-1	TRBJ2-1	CASSGSGRDEQFF
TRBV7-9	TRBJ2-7	CASSIQRGYEQYF
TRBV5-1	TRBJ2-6	CASSPSPGTAVGANVLTF
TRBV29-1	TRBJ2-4	CSVVAGQRITKNIQYF
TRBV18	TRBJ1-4	CASSSGRSTNEKLFF
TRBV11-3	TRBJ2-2	CASSSTGTGELFF
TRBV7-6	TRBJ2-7	CASSKTDRAYEQYF
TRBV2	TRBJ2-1	CASTREGSYNEQFF
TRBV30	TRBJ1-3	CAWTTGNSGNTIYF
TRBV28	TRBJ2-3	CASSWGLLAGGLSDTQYF
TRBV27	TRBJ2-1	CASSLLPGTGGGNEQFF